Listed below are T cell receptor beta chains from one sample, sequenced in a study of cytomegalovirus exposure and HLA in healthy donors. Profiling relied on immunoSEQ multiplex PCR, and the TCRdb table lists in-frame clones only, not all of them. The table has about 130,000 clones, 65% to 90% seen once. Material for sequencing was PBMCs. These receptors originate from a woman aged 18-29 years in good health and CMV-seropositive. Each CDR3 is given with its conserved first and last residue. The order of the fields is J gene, D gene, clone size, V gene, CDR3 DNA, CDR3 protein. D genes are given only for firm matches. Size tells how often a clone was seen (once, few, many) or the class of an expanded clone, and some rows leave it out.

>TRBJ2-3|TRBD2|-|TRBV19
TGTGCCATATCCGGGACTACGGCAGATACGCAGTATTTT
CAISGTTADTQYF
>TRBJ2-1|-|-|TRBV10-3
TGTGCCATCAGTGAAGGGGGATCGGGATTCTTC
CAISEGGSGFF
>TRBJ2-3|TRBD2|-|TRBV2
TGTGCCAGCAGTGTACTAGCGGGGGGAACCACAGATACGCAGTATTTT
CASSVLAGGTTDTQYF
>TRBJ2-7|TRBD2|few|TRBV2
TGTGCCAGCGCCTTGGTGCTAGCGGGGAACCTCTACGAGCAGTACTTC
CASALVLAGNLYEQYF
>TRBJ2-5|TRBD2|-|TRBV5-3
TGTGCCAGAAAGGTACTGACTAGCGGGGGCCAAGAGACCCAGTACTTC
CARKVLTSGGQETQYF
>TRBJ2-1|TRBD2|once|TRBV10-1
TGCGCCAGCAGTGAATGGCGGGGGGCCTACAATGAGCAGTTCTTC
CASSEWRGAYNEQFF
>TRBJ1-4|-|few|TRBV28
TGTGCCAGCAGCCGATCGACAAGGGAAAAACTGTTTTTT
CASSRSTREKLFF
>TRBJ2-1|-|-|TRBV25-1
TGTGCCAGCAGTGAACGCGGTGGGGGCGGTTCTTACAATGAGCAGTTCTTC
CASSERGGGGSYNEQFF
>TRBJ2-7|-|-|TRBV5-4
TGTGCCAGCAGCTTGGCGGGGTTCGACGAGCAGTACTTC
CASSLAGFDEQYF
>TRBJ2-1|-|-|TRBV14
TGTGCCAGCAGCCCCGGGGGTGAGCAGTTCTTC
CASSPGGEQFF
>TRBJ2-7|-|once|TRBV7-2
TGTGCCAGCAGCTTAAGTTGGGCTATCGGCTACGAGCAGTACTTC
CASSLSWAIGYEQYF
>TRBJ2-7|TRBD2|-|TRBV10-2
TGCGCCAGCAGTGATAGCGGGGACTACGAGCAGTACTTC
CASSDSGDYEQYF
>TRBJ2-3|TRBD2|few|TRBV7-9
TGTGCCAGCAGCGTAGGACTAGCGGGGGACACAGATACGCAGTATTTT
CASSVGLAGDTDTQYF
>TRBJ1-5|-|-|TRBV19
TGTGCGGCGGGGCCCCAGCATTTT
CAAGPQHF
>TRBJ1-1|TRBD1|-|TRBV19
TGTGCCAGTAGTGGAGTATGGGGACAGGGAGCTTTCTTT
CASSGVWGQGAFF
>TRBJ1-5|-|once|TRBV27
TGTGCCAGCAGTTCTCGGAATCAGCCCCAGCATTTT
CASSSRNQPQHF
>TRBJ2-1|-|-|TRBV6-1
TGTGCCAGCAGAAGACAGCCTCGTACCGATGAGCAGTTCTTC
CASRRQPRTDEQFF
>TRBJ2-1|TRBD2|-|TRBV5-4
TGTGCCAGCACCAAGGGGACTAGCGGGGTTGGTGAGCAGTTCTTC
CASTKGTSGVGEQFF
>TRBJ1-1|-|-|TRBV19
TGTGCCAGTCGGACACTTAAAAACACTGAAGCTTTCTTT
CASRTLKNTEAFF
>TRBJ2-2|-|-|TRBV6-5
TGTGCCAGCAGCCCCTTAAGGGAGACCGGGGAGCTGTTTTTT
CASSPLRETGELFF
>TRBJ2-5|-|-|TRBV6-5
TGTGCCAGCAGTTACAATACTCCGGGTGAGACCCAGTACTTC
CASSYNTPGETQYF
>TRBJ1-2|-|once|TRBV7-2
TGTGCCAGCAGCTCGGGACTCGGCTATGGCTACACCTTC
CASSSGLGYGYTF
>TRBJ2-1|TRBD2|-|TRBV4-2
TGTGCCAGCAGCCCCCCCCGGGGGGGGCTAACTTACAATGAGCAGTTCTTC
CASSPPRGGLTYNEQFF
>TRBJ1-5|-|-|TRBV7-9
TGTGCCAGCAGCCCCGGGAATCAGCCCCAGCATTTT
CASSPGNQPQHF
>TRBJ1-5|-|-|TRBV6-5
TGTGCCAGCAGCCCCGGGACATGGAGCAATCAGCCCCAGCATTTT
CASSPGTWSNQPQHF
>TRBJ2-2|TRBD2|-|TRBV5-1
TGCGCCAGCAGCTTGACTAGCGGGGTTAGAGCCGGGGAGCTGTTTTTT
CASSLTSGVRAGELFF
>TRBJ1-4|TRBD1|-|TRBV7-3
TGTGCCAGCAGCAAACGGACAGGGAATAATGAAAAACTGTTTTTT
CASSKRTGNNEKLFF
>TRBJ2-1|-|-|TRBV6-6
TGTGCCAGCAGTTTACACGGGAGCTACAATGAGCAGTTCTTC
CASSLHGSYNEQFF
>TRBJ2-3|TRBD2|-|TRBV5-1
TGCGCCAGCAGCTTGCACCTAGCGGGGGCCTCTAGCACAGATACGCAGTATTTT
CASSLHLAGASSTDTQYF